These T cell receptor beta chains were read from a single sample in a study of T cell repertoires in cytomegalovirus infection. TCRdb re-called the reads through MiXCR, storing one row per CDR3 protein. Seen here are 250,000 to 300,000 distinct CDR3 sequences, less than 9.5% observed once, and the top ten hold over 13%. Sequenced input: PBMCs. The source of these receptors is a human donor in good health (CMV status not recorded). Some clones in this sample may be carry-over from other donors' samples. The CDR3 runs from the conserved cysteine through the conserved F or W. The D gene is left open where the match is weak. Size tells how often a clone was seen (once, few, many) or the class of an expanded clone, and some rows leave it out.

V: TRBV19; size: many; J: TRBJ1-2; D: -; CDR3: CASSINSYYGYTF; DNA: TGTGCCAGTAGTATTAACAGTTACTATGGCTACACCTTC
V: TRBV5-5; size: few; J: TRBJ2-1; D: -; CDR3: CASSAGLYNEQFF; DNA: TGTGCCAGCAGCGCCGGGCTGTACAATGAGCAGTTCTTC
V: TRBV2; size: many; J: TRBJ2-7; D: TRBD2; CDR3: CASRPLATSYEQYF; DNA: TGTGCCAGCAGACCACTAGCGACCTCCTACGAGCAGTACTTC
V: TRBV20-1; size: -; J: TRBJ1-2; D: TRBD1; CDR3: CSASSGTDYGYTF; DNA: TGCAGTGCTAGCTCAGGGACAGACTATGGCTACACCTTC
V: TRBV7-2; size: many; J: TRBJ1-3; D: -; CDR3: CASSLALGSGNTIYF; DNA: TGTGCCAGCAGCTTAGCGTTGGGCTCTGGAAACACCATATATTTT
V: TRBV12-3/TRBV12-4; size: many; J: TRBJ2-5; D: -; CDR3: CASSLDAPETQYF; DNA: TGTGCCAGCAGTTTAGACGCGCCCGAGACCCAGTACTTC
V: TRBV19; size: many; J: TRBJ2-3; D: TRBD1; CDR3: CASSRNRGPEDTQYF; DNA: TGTGCCAGTAGTCGTAACAGGGGCCCGGAAGATACGCAGTATTTT
V: TRBV6-1; size: many; J: TRBJ2-7; D: -; CDR3: CASSTKGGGPIYEQYF; DNA: TGTGCCAGCAGTACCAAAGGCGGGGGCCCGATCTACGAGCAGTACTTC
V: TRBV30; size: few; J: TRBJ2-2; D: -; CDR3: CAWTMALLNTGELFF; DNA: TGTGCCTGGACCATGGCACTCCTGAACACCGGGGAGCTGTTTTTT
V: TRBV11-2; size: many; J: TRBJ2-2; D: -; CDR3: CASSQATDSTNTGELFF; DNA: TGTGCCAGCAGCCAAGCTACGGACAGCACGAACACCGGGGAGCTGTTTTTT
V: TRBV2; size: few; J: TRBJ2-5; D: -; CDR3: CASKGYQETQYF; DNA: TGTGCCAGCAAAGGGTACCAAGAGACCCAGTACTTC